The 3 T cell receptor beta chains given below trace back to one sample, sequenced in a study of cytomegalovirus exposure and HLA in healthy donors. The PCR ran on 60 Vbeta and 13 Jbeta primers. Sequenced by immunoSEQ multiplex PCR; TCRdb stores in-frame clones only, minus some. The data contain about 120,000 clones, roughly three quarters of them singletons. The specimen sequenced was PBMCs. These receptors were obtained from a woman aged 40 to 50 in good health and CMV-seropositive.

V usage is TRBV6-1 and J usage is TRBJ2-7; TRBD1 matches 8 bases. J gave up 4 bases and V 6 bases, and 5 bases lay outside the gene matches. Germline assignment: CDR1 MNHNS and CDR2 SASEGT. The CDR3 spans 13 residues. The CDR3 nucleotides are TGTGCCAGCAGAGACCACAGGGGGTACGAGCAGTACTTC. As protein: CASRDHRGYEQYF.

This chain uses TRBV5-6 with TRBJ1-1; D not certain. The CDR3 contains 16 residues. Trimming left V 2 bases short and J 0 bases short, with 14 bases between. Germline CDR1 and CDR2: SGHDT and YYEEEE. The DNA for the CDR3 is TGTGCCAGCAGCTTCTTTTATCGACAAATGAACACTGAAGCTTTCTTT. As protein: CASSFFYRQMNTEAFF.

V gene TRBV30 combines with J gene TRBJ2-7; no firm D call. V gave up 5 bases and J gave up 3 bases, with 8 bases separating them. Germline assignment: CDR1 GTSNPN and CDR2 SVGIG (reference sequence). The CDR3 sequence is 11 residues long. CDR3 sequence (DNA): TGTGCCTGGGACATCGGCTACGAGCAGTACTTC. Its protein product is CAWDIGYEQYF.